The 24 T cell receptor delta chains reported below all come from one sample, sequenced in a study of gammadelta T cells in human blood. TCRdb re-called the RT-PCR reads with CATT. This table has more than 650 delta-chain clones, around three fifths appearing once. The sample consisted of Vgamma9Vdelta2 gamma-delta T cells from adult blood. These receptors originate from a human donor.

A few counts support this clone. This probably arose from a read error, given a far larger clone one base away. This CDR3 is also generated by other DNA sequences in the sample. The chain couples TRDV2 to TRDJ1; TRDD3 matches 9 bases. This CDR3 contains 18 residues. Germline lookup yields CDR1 GEAIGNYY and CDR2 EKD. This chain's CDR3 is CACDTVRTGIRRGDKLIF. CDR3 bases: TGTGCCTGTGACACCGTGAGGACGGGGATACGCCGGGGCGATAAACTCATCTTC.

This clone ranks as large (0.1 to 1%). This chain connects TRDV2 to TRDJ1; no clear D gene. The CDR3 has 16 residues. Germline V gives CDR1 GEAIGNYY, CDR2 EKD. V was clipped by 6 bases and J by 0 bases, with 19 bases between them. CDR3 region: CACWVRGVTYTDKLIF. The CDR3 nucleotides are TGTGCCTGTTGGGTCCGAGGGGTTACCTACACCGATAAACTCATCTTT.

This clone was detected a few times. The V and J genes are TRAV29/DV5 and TRDJ2; 7 bases agree with TRDD3. With the DNA end fitting TRDJ1 better, the J assignment may be wrong. Germline lookup yields CDR1 NSMFDY and CDR2 ISSIKDK. The CDR3 spans 16 residues. The CDR3, as DNA: TGTGCAGCAAGGTCATACTGGGGATTGTACACCGATAAACTCATCTTT. Amino acid sequence: CAARSYWGLYTDKLIF.

Concerning this clone: A far larger clone lies a single base away; this is likely a read error. The sample contains more than one DNA sequence encoding this CDR3. The chain combines TRDV2 with TRDJ1; no reliable D call. Germline CDR1 is GEAIGNYY and CDR2 is EKD. The CDR3 sequence is 16 residues long. The CDR3 sequence: CACDPLGNPYTDKLIF. CDR3 nucleotide sequence: TGTGCCTGTGACCCCCTAGGGAACCCGTACACCGATAAACTCATATTT.

By its share, this clone is large. The chain combines TRDV2 with TRDJ1; D is possibly TRDD3 (6 bases). V dropped 3 bases and J dropped 5 bases, with 21 bases sitting between them. The CDR3 runs 16 residues. CDR1 GEAIGNYY and CDR2 EKD come from the germline V gene. In DNA form, the CDR3 reads TGTGCCTGTGACGAAGTCACCTGGGGAAAAATAGATAAACTCATCTTT. Translated, it gives CACDEVTWGKIDKLIF.

A note on this clone: A far larger clone is only one base removed, so a read error is likely. This chain links TRDV2 with TRDJ3; 10 nucleotides align to TRDD3. CDR3 length: 22 amino acids. Germline assignment: CDR1 GEAIGNYY and CDR2 EKD. CDR3 nucleotide sequence: TGTGCCTGTGACACCGCTACTGGGGGATTCACTTCTACCTCCTGGTACACCCGACAGATGTTTTTC. The encoded protein is CACDTATGGFTSTSWYTRQMFF.

Note on this clone: A far larger clone differs by one base, so this is likely a read error. In the same sample, other DNA sequences code for this CDR3. The gene calls are TRDV2 and TRDJ1, with TRDD3 matching over 8 bases. CDR3 length: 15 amino acids. Germline V CDR1 and CDR2: GEAIGNYY, EKD. V was pared by 0 bases and J by 5 bases, with 7 bases of the junction left unmatched. CDR3 residues: CACDTGLGETDKLIF. CDR3 in DNA: TGTGCCTGTGACACCGGTCTGGGGGAAACAGATAAACTCATCTTT.

This clone appeared once. A far larger clone is only one base removed, so a read error is likely. The chain links TRDV2 to TRDJ3; TRDD3 matches 13 bases. This CDR3 is 22 amino acids long. Germline CDR1 is GEAIGNYY and CDR2 is EKD. The CDR3 sequence is CACDAVLGDTNHSSWGTRQMFF. In DNA form, the CDR3 reads TGTGCCTGTGACGCGGTACTGGGGGATACGAACCACAGCTCCTGGGGCACCCGACAGATGTTTTTC.

V gene TRDV1 combines with J gene TRDJ1; TRDD3 matches at 7 bases. Germline loops: CDR1 TSWWSYY, CDR2 QGS. There are 18 residues in the CDR3. The trim removed 5 bases at V and 3 bases at J, leaving 18 bases unmatched. CDR3 in DNA: TGTGCTCTTGGGACTCGCCACCCGGGGGATGAGGGATCCGATAAACTCATCTTT. This translates into CALGTRHPGDEGSDKLIF.

This clone is large. The sample contains more than one DNA sequence encoding this CDR3. This sequence joins TRDV2 and TRDJ3, with D perhaps TRDD3 (6 bases). The CDR3 spans 19 residues. Germline V lookup: CDR1 GEAIGNYY, CDR2 EKD. Trimming removed 0 bases at V and 0 bases at J, with 14 bases between. The CDR3 spells CACDTAAGVSSWDTRQMFF. The CDR3 DNA reads TGTGCCTGTGACACCGCGGCTGGGGTGAGCTCCTGGGACACCCGACAGATGTTTTTC.

Points on this clone: The mismatch at residue 5 between this DNA's translation and the TCRdb protein of a much larger clone likely reflects a read error; the protein shown is translated from the DNA. The chain has TRDV2 and TRDJ1; 8 nucleotides match TRDD3. Germline V lookup: CDR1 GEAIGNYY, CDR2 EKD. This CDR3 contains 15 residues. Unmatched junction bases numbered 7, after V lost 3 bases and J lost 2 bases. CDR3 in amino acids: CACDGLGDPTDKLIF. The CDR3 DNA reads TGTGCCTGTGACGGGCTGGGGGACCCGACCGATAAACTCATCTTT.

This chain joins TRDV2 and TRDJ2; 7 bases are shared with TRDD3. Germline lookup yields CDR1 GEAIGNYY and CDR2 EKD. V dropped 5 bases and J dropped 2; count of bases not matched to a gene: 4. This CDR3 contains 14 residues. In nucleotides, the CDR3 is TGTGCCTGTGTACTGGGGCTCTTGACAGCACAACTCTTCTTT. Translating gives CACVLGLLTAQLFF.

As to this clone: The translation of this DNA and the TCRdb protein of a much larger clone differ at residue 5, probably owing to a read error; the protein shown here is translated from the DNA. J is TRDJ2 and V is TRDV2, with 11 bases matching TRDD3. Looked up from germline, CDR1 is GEAIGNYY and CDR2 is EKD. Trimming at V came to 4 bases and at J to 6 bases, leaving 9 bases not matched to a gene. The CDR3 runs 16 residues. The CDR3 reads CACDLLGDRRAAQLFF. DNA of the CDR3: TGTGCCTGTGATCTACTGGGGGATAGGAGGGCAGCACAACTCTTCTTT.

In regard to this clone: For this DNA, TCRdb reports the protein of a much larger clone, which diverges at residue 5, most likely from a read error; the protein presented here is translated directly from the DNA. The chain has TRDV2 and TRDJ4; 11 nucleotides align to TRDD3. The V gene end was trimmed by 3 bases and the J gene end by 0 bases; junction bases not matched to a gene: 8. This CDR3 has 16 amino acids. Germline V gene data show CDR1 as GEAIGNYY and CDR2 as EKD. The CDR3 nucleotides are TGTGCCTGTGACCCCGTGGTGGGGGATACGCCCAGACCCCTGATCTTT. This translates into CACDPVVGDTPRPLIF.

As concerns this clone: One base separates it from a far larger clone, so it is likely a read error. This chain joins TRDV2 and TRDJ1; tentatively, D is TRDD3 (5 bases). The length of the CDR3 is 18 residues. Per germline, CDR1 GEAIGNYY and CDR2 EKD. Trimming removed 3 bases at V and 1 base at J, with 23 bases between. CDR3 bases: TGTGCCTGTGACCCGGTTGGGATCCGTTCTAACTGCACCGATAAACTCATCTTT. Translation: CACDPVGIRSNCTDKLIF.

To note about this clone: TCRdb's protein, taken from a much larger clone, differs from this DNA's translation at residue 10, likely owing to a read error; the protein displayed comes from the DNA. The chain joins TRDV2 to TRDJ1; a weak D match, TRDD3 (5 bases). CDR3 length: 15 amino acids. The V gene lost 2 bases and the J gene lost 3 bases, with 15 bases spanning the gap. Germline lookup yields CDR1 GEAIGNYY and CDR2 EKD. CDR3 residues: CACDNLGDTPDKLIF. CDR3 DNA sequence: TGTGCCTGTGACAACTTGGGAGATACCCCCGATAAACTCATCTTT.

The chain is built from TRDV2 and TRDJ2; TRDD3 matches at 10 bases. The CDR3 is 17 residues long. Per the germline V gene, CDR1 is GEAIGNYY and CDR2 is EKD. V gave up 0 bases and J gave up 8 bases; unmatched junction bases: 11. This CDR3 is CACDTVGGDTRSAQLFF. The CDR3 bases are TGTGCCTGTGACACCGTTGGGGGGGATACGCGGTCTGCACAACTCTTCTTT.

About this clone: The protein in TCRdb stems from a much larger clone and differs at residue 10 from this DNA's translation, likely a read error; here the protein is translated from the DNA. The chain joins TRDV2 to TRDJ1, with TRDD3 as a possible D gene (6 bases). V was shortened by 3 bases and J by 3 bases, with 19 bases between the two germline ends. The CDR3 length is 16 residues. Germline V CDR1 and CDR2: GEAIGNYY, EKD. The CDR3 reads CACDEIRVGGADKLIF. The CDR3 DNA follows: TGTGCCTGTGACGAAATCCGGGTGGGGGGTGCCGATAAACTCATCTTT.

This clone appeared a few times. A far larger clone is only one base removed, so a read error is likely. The J gene is TRDJ2, the V gene TRDV2, with D possibly matching TRDD3 (5 bases). The CDR3 runs to 16 residues. Germline-derived CDR1 and CDR2 are GEAIGNYY and EKD. The CDR3 here is CASDTVGNKLTAQLFF. CDR3 sequence (DNA): TGTGCCAGTGACACAGTGGGGAACAAACTGACAGCACAACTCTTCTTT.

This clone was observed once. The translation of this DNA and the TCRdb protein of a much larger clone differ at residue 10, probably owing to a read error; the protein shown here is translated from the DNA. This chain links TRDV2 with TRDJ1; 7 bases map to TRDD3. Germline loops: CDR1 GEAIGNYY, CDR2 EKD. This CDR3 spans 16 amino acids. Trimming cost V 3 bases and J 8 bases; bases outside gene matches: 17. CDR3 protein: CACDPVGGDPESKLIF. The CDR3 DNA reads as TGTGCCTGTGACCCGGTCGGGGGGGATCCCGAATCAAAACTCATCTTT.

This clone qualifies as large. Other nucleotide sequences from this sample produce the same CDR3. The chain combines TRDV2 with TRDJ3; 7 nucleotides line up with TRDD3. Trimming took 1 base from V and 0 from J; bases not matched to a gene: 20. The length of the CDR3 is 23 residues. Germline-derived CDR1 and CDR2 are GEAIGNYY and EKD. The CDR3 sequence: CACDTAPMGDPTKSSWDTRQMFF. The CDR3 nucleotides are TGTGCCTGTGACACGGCCCCAATGGGGGACCCCACTAAGAGCTCCTGGGACACCCGACAGATGTTTTTC.

As regards this clone: A far larger clone is only one base removed, so a read error is likely. V usage is TRDV2 and J usage is TRDJ3, with 11 bases lining up with TRDD3. This CDR3 comprises 22 residues. Trimming took 0 bases from V and 0 from J; bases not matched to a gene: 12. Germline CDR1 is GEAIGNYY and CDR2 is EKD. The CDR3 sequence: CACDTAPLGDTQSSWDTRQMFF. The CDR3 nucleotides are TGTGCCTGTGACACCGCCCCCCTGGGGGATACACAGAGCTCCTGGGACACCCGACAGATGTTTTTC.

As concerns this clone: This is likely an artifact of a read error, given a far larger clone one base away. This sample also contains other DNA sequences that code for the same CDR3. This chain links TRDV2 with TRDJ1; 10 nucleotides match TRDD3. Per germline, CDR1 GEAIGNYY and CDR2 EKD. This CDR3 contains 18 residues. Trimming removed 0 bases from V and 1 base from J; junction bases left unmatched: 10. The CDR3 DNA sequence: TGTGCCTGTGACACCGTCTGGTTGGGGGATACACGCACCGATAAACTCATCTTT. This gives the protein CACDTVWLGDTRTDKLIF.

Worth noting for this clone: A read error is possible here, since a much larger clone lies one base away. The J gene is TRDJ1, the V gene TRDV2, with 10 bases identical to TRDD3. This CDR3 region has 19 residues. The germline gives CDR1 GEAIGNYY, CDR2 EKD. CDR3 coding DNA: TGTGCCTGTGACACCGGTAATCTGGGGGATAAGGAGTACACCGATAAAATCATCTTT. It encodes CACDTGNLGDKEYTDKIIF.